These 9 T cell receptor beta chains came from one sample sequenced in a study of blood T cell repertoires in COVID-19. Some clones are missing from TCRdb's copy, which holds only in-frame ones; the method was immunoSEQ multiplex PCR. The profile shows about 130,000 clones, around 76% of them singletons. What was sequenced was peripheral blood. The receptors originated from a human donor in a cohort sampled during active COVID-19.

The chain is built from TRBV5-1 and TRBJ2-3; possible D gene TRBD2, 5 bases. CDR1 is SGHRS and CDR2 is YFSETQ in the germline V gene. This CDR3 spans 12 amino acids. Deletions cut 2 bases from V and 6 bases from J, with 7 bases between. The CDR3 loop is CASSFGGDTQYF. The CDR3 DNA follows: TGCGCCAGCAGCTTTGGCGGGGATACGCAGTATTTT.

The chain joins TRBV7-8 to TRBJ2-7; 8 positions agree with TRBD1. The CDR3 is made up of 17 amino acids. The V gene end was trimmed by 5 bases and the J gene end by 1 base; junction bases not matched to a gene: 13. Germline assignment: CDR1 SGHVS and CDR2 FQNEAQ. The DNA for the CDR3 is TGTGCCAGCAGCCTCTCCTCCGGGACAGGTAATTCCTACGAGCAGTACTTC. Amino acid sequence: CASSLSSGTGNSYEQYF.

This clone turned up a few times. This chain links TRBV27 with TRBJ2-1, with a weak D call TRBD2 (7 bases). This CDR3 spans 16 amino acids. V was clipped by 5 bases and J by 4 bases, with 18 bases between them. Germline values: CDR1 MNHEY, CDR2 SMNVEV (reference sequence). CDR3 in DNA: TGTGCCAGCAGTGGCCTTAAGGGGGGGCTATACAATGAGCAGTTCTTC. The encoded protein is CASSGLKGGLYNEQFF.

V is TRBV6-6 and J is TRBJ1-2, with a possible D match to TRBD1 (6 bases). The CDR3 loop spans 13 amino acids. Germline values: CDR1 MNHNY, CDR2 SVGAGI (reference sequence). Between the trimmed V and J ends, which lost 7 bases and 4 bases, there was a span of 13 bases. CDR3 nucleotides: TGTGCCAGCATCCAGGGGTCCGGCTATGGCTACACCTTC. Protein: CASIQGSGYGYTF.

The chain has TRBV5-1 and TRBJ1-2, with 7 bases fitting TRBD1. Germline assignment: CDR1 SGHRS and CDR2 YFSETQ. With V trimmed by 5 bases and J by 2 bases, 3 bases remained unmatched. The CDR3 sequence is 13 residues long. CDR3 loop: CASSETGNYGYTF. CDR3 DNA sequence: TGCGCCAGCAGTGAGACAGGGAACTATGGCTACACCTTC.

The CDR3 protein is CASTGTVLNQPQHF. CDR3 DNA sequence: TGTGCCAGCACCGGGACAGTTCTCAATCAGCCCCAGCATTTT. The V and J genes are TRBV27 and TRBJ1-5, with 7 bases fitting TRBD1. The CDR3 contains 14 residues. V dropped 7 bases and J dropped 3; count of bases not matched to a gene: 6. Looked up from germline, CDR1 is MNHEY and CDR2 is SMNVEV (reference sequence).

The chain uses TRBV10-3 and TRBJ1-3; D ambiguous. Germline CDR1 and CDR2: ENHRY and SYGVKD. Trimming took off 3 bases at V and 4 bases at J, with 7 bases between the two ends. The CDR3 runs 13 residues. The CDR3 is CAISDRQGNTIYF. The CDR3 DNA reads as TGTGCCATCAGTGACCGACAAGGAAACACCATATATTTT.

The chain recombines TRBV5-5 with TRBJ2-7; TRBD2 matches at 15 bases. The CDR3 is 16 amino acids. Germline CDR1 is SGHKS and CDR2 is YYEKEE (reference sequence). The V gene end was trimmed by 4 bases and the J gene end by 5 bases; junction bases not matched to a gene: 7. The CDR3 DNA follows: TGTGCCAGCAGCCCGGGACTAGCGGGGGGCCTCGACGAGCAGTACTTC. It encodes CASSPGLAGGLDEQYF. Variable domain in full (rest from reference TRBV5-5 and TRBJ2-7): DAGVTQSPTHLIKTRGQQVTLRCSPISGHKSVSWYQQVLGQGPQFIFQYYEKEERGRGNFPDRFSARQFPNYSSELNVNALLLGDSALYLCASSPGLAGGLDEQYFGPGTRLTVT.

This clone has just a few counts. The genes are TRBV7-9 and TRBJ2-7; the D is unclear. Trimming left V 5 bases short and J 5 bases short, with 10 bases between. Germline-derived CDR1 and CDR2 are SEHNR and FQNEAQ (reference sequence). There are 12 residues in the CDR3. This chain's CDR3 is CASSGRFHEQYF. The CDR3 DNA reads TGTGCCAGCAGCGGCAGGTTCCACGAGCAGTACTTC.